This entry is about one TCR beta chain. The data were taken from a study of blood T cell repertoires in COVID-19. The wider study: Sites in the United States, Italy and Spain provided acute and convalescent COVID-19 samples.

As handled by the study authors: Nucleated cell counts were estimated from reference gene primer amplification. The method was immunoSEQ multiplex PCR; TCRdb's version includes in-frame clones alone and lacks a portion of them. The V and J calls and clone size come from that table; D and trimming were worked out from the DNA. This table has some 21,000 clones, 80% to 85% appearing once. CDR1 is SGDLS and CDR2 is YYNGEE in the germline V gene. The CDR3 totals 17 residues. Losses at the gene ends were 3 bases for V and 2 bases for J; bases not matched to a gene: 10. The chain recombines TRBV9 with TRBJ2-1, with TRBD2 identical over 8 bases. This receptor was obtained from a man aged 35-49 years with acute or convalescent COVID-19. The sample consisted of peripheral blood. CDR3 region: CASSEPLAGRPYNEQFF. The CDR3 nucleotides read TGTGCCAGCAGCGAACCTTTAGCGGGAAGACCCTACAATGAGCAGTTCTTC. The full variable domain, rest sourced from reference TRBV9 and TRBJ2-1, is DSGVTQTPKHLITATGQRVTLRCSPRSGDLSVYWYQQSLDQGLQFLIQYYNGEERAKGNILERFSAQQFPDLHSELNLSSLELGDSALYFCASSEPLAGRPYNEQFFGPGTRLTVL.